This T cell receptor beta chain appears in the sequencing data of a study of technical replicates of blood from a few donors. TCRdb keeps only in-frame clones here, not all; method: immunoSEQ multiplex PCR. The data show over 70,000 clones, about 97% seen once. Between the trimmed V and J ends, which lost 3 bases and 8 bases, there was a span of 8 bases. Germline V gives CDR1 SGHRS, CDR2 YFSETQ. The length of the CDR3 is 12 residues. Specimen: T cells isolated from PBMCs. This sequence joins TRBV5-1 and TRBJ2-2, with D hard to call. The sequence came from a human donor in good health. DNA for the CDR3: TGCGCCAGCAGCTCTCCAGGAGGGGAGCTGTTTTTT. Its protein is CASSSPGGELFF.